This T cell receptor beta chain is drawn from a study of blood T cell repertoires in COVID-19 (dated by TCRdb to about 2020). Broadly, across the study: Samples covering the acute and convalescent phases of COVID-19 were provided by collaborators in the United States, Italy and Spain. The prospective study material was composed of cDNA or gDNA derived from T cells, B-cell-depleted T cells, or PBMCs. Subjects who had been exposed to COVID-19, were actively infected with it, or had recovered from it provided the deeply sampled blood TCRbeta repertoires that made up the dataset. The repertoires were made available in a free public database intended to serve as a resource for research on the immune response to SARS-CoV-2. Samples came from the ongoing ImmuneRACE study (first 160 participants) plus 1,254 subjects from 6 global collaborators. Sample metadata almost always included a de-identified subject ID, COVID-19 status, age in years and sex. HLA class I and class II types, where available, came from metadata supplied by the sample provider rather than from assay-based typing.

On the study overall, not on this receptor specifically: How much clinical and demographic metadata was included differed by source and by participant, and the metadata was provided uncurated.

TCRbeta CDR3 regions were amplified from genomic DNA using the immunoSEQ Assay, a bias-controlled multiplex PCR. As for the authors' bioinformatics: Nucleated cell counts per sample were estimated from amplification of reference gene primers within the assay. Sequence reads were collapsed and filtered to measure the absolute abundance of every unique TCRbeta CDR3 rearrangement. For each sample, productive Simpson clonality was calculated as the square root of Simpson's diversity index over productive rearrangements. This is the immuneACCESS table as TCRdb keeps it, with only in-frame sequences that have V and J called. A part of the clones is gone; compared with another copy, unresolved V genes explain less than half, and the rest is unexplained. V, J and clone size reflect that table, while D and trimming were determined from the DNA. In this sample the table shows around 100,000 clones, over 75% of which occur a single time. The ten largest clones take up roughly 1.5% of the sample.

The collaborating institutions used their own protocols to collect whole blood in K2EDTA tubes. Collaborator samples were shipped for TCRbeta analysis as frozen whole blood, isolated PBMCs, or DNA extracted from either sample type. A note on this clone: Its antigen is currently not known. The record has no base qualities; no much larger clone is one base away.

This receptor was identified in a man aged 50 to 60 with acute or convalescent COVID-19. The specimen was peripheral blood.

The sequence in DNA is TGTGCCAGCAGCCCCCGGGACAGGGGGGAAGGAAACACCATATATTTT. It translates as CASSPRDRGEGNTIYF. The chain joins TRBV7-9 to TRBJ1-3; 11 junctional bases match TRBD1. There are 16 amino acids in the CDR3, from cysteine to phenylalanine inclusive. The entry retains the CDR3 DNA only, 48 bases that are in frame from base 1. Reading the germline V gene (reference sequence) gives CDR1 SEHNR and CDR2 FQNEAQ. V is trimmed back by 5 bases and J by 4 bases, and the junction contains 7 bases that no gene match accounts for.